Each of the 20 T cell receptor beta chains below was sequenced from the same sample in a study of cytomegalovirus exposure and HLA in healthy donors. The PCR had 60 Vbeta and 13 Jbeta primers. TCRdb's table, derived via immunoSEQ multiplex PCR, lists solely in-frame clones and lacks some. The sample consists of 100,000 to 150,000 clones, 60% to 85% of them appearing once. Sequenced: PBMCs. These receptors all come from a woman in her thirties or forties in good health and CMV-seronegative.

This chain links TRBV2 with TRBJ1-2; TRBD1 matches 9 bases. CDR3 length: 15 amino acids. Germline assignment: CDR1 SNHLY and CDR2 FYNNEI. V gave up 10 bases and J gave up 4 bases; unmatched junction bases: 13. The CDR3 DNA sequence: TGTGCCAATCCGCCTGGGGACAGGGTGATCTATGGCTACACCTTC. It specifies CANPPGDRVIYGYTF.

V and J are TRBV30 and TRBJ2-7; perhaps TRBD1 as D (6 bases). The CDR3 contains 14 residues. Between the trimmed V and J ends, which lost 1 base and 5 bases, there was a span of 15 bases. Germline V CDR1 and CDR2: GTSNPN, SVGIG (reference sequence). CDR3 region: CAWSGIGQPNEQYF. Here the CDR3 DNA reads TGTGCCTGGAGTGGGATAGGACAGCCTAACGAGCAGTACTTC.

V and J are TRBV10-2 and TRBJ2-1, with TRBD1 identical over 8 bases. Losses at the gene ends were 8 bases for V and 6 bases for J; bases not matched to a gene: 15. Germline values: CDR1 WSHSY, CDR2 SAAADI. This CDR3 has 16 amino acids. The CDR3 bases are TGCGCCAGCCGGGACAGGAGGGGAGTGGAACGCAATGAGCAGTTCTTC. Its protein is CASRDRRGVERNEQFF.

This rearrangement joins TRBV5-1 to TRBJ1-4; D gene unclear. The CDR3 loop spans 15 amino acids. Germline V CDR1 and CDR2: SGHRS, YFSETQ. Trimming cost V 0 bases and J 0 bases, with 6 bases left between them. The CDR3 sequence is CASSLASPTNEKLFF. As DNA, the CDR3 is TGCGCCAGCAGCTTGGCCTCCCCAACTAATGAAAAACTGTTTTTT.

J is TRBJ1-1 and V is TRBV7-9, with 8 bases that match TRBD1. V lost 1 base to trimming and J lost 6 bases; unmatched junction nucleotides: 10. This CDR3 comprises 16 residues. Germline CDR1 reads SEHNR; CDR2 reads FQNEAQ (reference sequence). The CDR3 protein is CASSLDRTGRGSEAFF. Written as DNA, the CDR3 is TGTGCCAGCAGCTTAGATAGGACAGGGAGGGGCTCTGAAGCTTTCTTT.

This chain connects TRBV7-3 to TRBJ2-6; maybe TRBD2 (7 bases). CDR1 SGHTA and CDR2 FQGTGA come from the germline V gene. This CDR3 comprises 18 residues. V was shortened by 2 bases and J by 0 bases, with 14 bases between the two germline ends. The CDR3 DNA sequence: TGTGCCAGCAGCTTACGGGGGCTAGCGGACTCTGGGGCCAACGTCCTGACTTTC. Translated, it gives CASSLRGLADSGANVLTF.

The chain combines TRBV7-2 with TRBJ2-7, with TRBD1 as a possible D gene (5 bases). The CDR3 length is 14 residues. From germline, CDR1 is SGHTA and CDR2 FQGNSA. V lost 0 bases and J 5 bases, leaving 11 bases between the germline ends. CDR3 in amino acids: CASSLARQIHEQYF. CDR3 nucleotides: TGTGCCAGCAGCTTAGCGAGACAGATCCACGAGCAGTACTTC.

The chain uses TRBV7-2 and TRBJ1-3; TRBD1 agrees at 9 bases. The CDR3 sequence is 19 residues long. Germline loops: CDR1 SGHTA, CDR2 FQGNSA. J was trimmed by 0 bases and V by 2 bases; bases with no gene match: 11. CDR3 region: CASSLLSPGQGSSGNTIYF. CDR3 DNA: TGTGCCAGCAGCTTATTATCCCCGGGACAGGGCAGCTCTGGAAACACCATATATTTT.

V and J are TRBV2 and TRBJ2-5, with no clear D. CDR1 and CDR2 (germline): SNHLY, FYNNEI. The CDR3 runs 13 residues. V gave up 2 bases and J gave up 3 bases, with 7 bases separating them. The CDR3: CASSETRKETQYF. CDR3 DNA sequence: TGTGCCAGCAGTGAAACCAGAAAAGAGACCCAGTACTTC.

This chain connects TRBV28 to TRBJ2-3, with 10 bases aligning to TRBD2. V lost 2 bases, J lost 2 bases, and 4 bases stayed unmatched. The CDR3 extends over 16 amino acids. The germline gives CDR1 MDHEN, CDR2 SYDVKM. The CDR3, as DNA: TGTGCCAGCAGTTTAGTCCTAGCGGGAGACACAGATACGCAGTATTTT. It translates to CASSLVLAGDTDTQYF.

The gene calls are TRBV6-5 and TRBJ2-1, with D perhaps TRBD2 (6 bases). Germline CDR1 MNHEY, CDR2 SVGAGI. The ends were cut back, 4 bases at V and 6 bases at J, with 13 bases in the middle. The CDR3 extends over 14 amino acids. The CDR3 loop is CASSSLGTVNEQFF. The CDR3 region has the DNA TGTGCCAGCAGTTCCTTGGGGACTGTCAATGAGCAGTTCTTC.

Sample share makes this clone medium-sized (0.01 to 0.1%). The chain is built from TRBV7-9 and TRBJ2-2; 10 bases line up with TRBD1. The germline gives CDR1 SEHNR, CDR2 FQNEAQ (reference sequence). V was clipped by 5 bases and J by 3 bases; unmatched bases: 6. The CDR3 is 16 amino acids. The CDR3 is CASSAPGTGDTGELFF. CDR3 in DNA: TGTGCCAGCAGCGCCCCCGGGACAGGGGACACCGGGGAGCTGTTTTTT.

This chain uses TRBV6-1 with TRBJ1-5, with a possible D match to TRBD1 (5 bases). Trimming left V 6 bases short and J 0 bases short, with 12 bases between. The CDR3 length is 15 residues. Germline loops: CDR1 MNHNS, CDR2 SASEGT. CDR3 in amino acids: CASRAGYDSNQPQHF. CDR3 nucleotide sequence: TGTGCCAGCAGAGCAGGGTACGATAGCAATCAGCCCCAGCATTTT.

This clone was seen a few times. The chain is built from TRBV7-9 and TRBJ2-1; the match to TRBD2 covers 11 bases. Germline CDR1 SEHNR, CDR2 FQNEAQ (reference sequence). There are 15 residues in the CDR3. J was trimmed by 8 bases and V by 5 bases; bases with no gene match: 8. CDR3 sequence: CASSTTSGSLDEQFF. The CDR3 DNA sequence: TGTGCCAGCAGCACTACTAGCGGGAGCCTCGATGAGCAGTTCTTC. Supplemented by reference TRBV7-9 and TRBJ2-1, the full variable domain reads DTGVSQNPRHKITKRGQNVTFRCDPISEHNRLYWYRQTLGQGPEFLTYFQNEAQLEKSRLLSDRFSAERPKGSFSTLEIQRTEQGDSAMYLCASSTTSGSLDEQFFGPGTRLTVL.

V usage is TRBV28 and J usage is TRBJ2-2; weak D call: TRBD1 (5 bases). This CDR3 comprises 17 residues. Trimming removed 3 bases from V and 6 bases from J, with 20 bases in between. CDR1 is MDHEN, CDR2 SYDVKM, per germline. CDR3 nucleotide sequence: TGTGCCAGCAGTTTGAGGTTGGGCAGGGAAAAGGCCGGGGAGCTGTTTTTT. It specifies CASSLRLGREKAGELFF.

Points on this clone: Distinct nucleotide sequences in the sample also encode this CDR3. The V call is TRBV5-1, the J call TRBJ2-5; D ambiguous. Germline V gives CDR1 SGHRS, CDR2 YFSETQ. V gave up 4 bases and J gave up 2 bases, with 3 bases separating them. The CDR3 is 11 amino acids. The CDR3 DNA follows: TGCGCCAGCAGCCTTCAAGAGACCCAGTACTTC. Translation gives CASSLQETQYF.

The chain employs TRBV28 and TRBJ1-1; 7 bases line up with TRBD1. V trimming: 6 bases; J trimming: 8 bases; junction bases outside the gene matches: 9. Germline V gene sequence: CDR1 MDHEN, CDR2 SYDVKM. The CDR3 has 13 amino acids. CDR3 loop: CASSYPRGEEAFF. The CDR3 DNA reads TGTGCCAGCAGCTACCCCAGGGGGGAAGAAGCTTTCTTT.

The V gene is TRBV19, the J gene TRBJ2-7; TRBD1 matches at 7 bases. CDR3 length equals 14 residues. Germline loops: CDR1 LNHDA, CDR2 SQIVND (reference sequence). The junction had 4 bases not matched to a gene; V was cut back by 3 bases and J by 2 bases. Here the CDR3 DNA reads TGTGCCAGTAGTATGGGGACAGTCCCCTACGAGCAGTACTTC. Translating gives CASSMGTVPYEQYF.

This clone was detected only a few times. This chain connects TRBV6-5 to TRBJ2-7, with D tentatively TRBD1 (6 bases). The CDR3 has 15 residues. V was trimmed by 3 bases and J by 2 bases, leaving 14 bases between them. Germline CDR1 reads MNHEY; CDR2 reads SVGAGI. CDR3 protein: CASSYKVQGPYEQYF. CDR3 bases: TGTGCCAGCAGTTATAAAGTACAGGGCCCCTACGAGCAGTACTTC.

The chain carries TRBV29-1 and TRBJ2-3, with 8 bases identical to TRBD1. Germline values: CDR1 SQVTM, CDR2 ANQGSEA. Losses at the gene ends were 1 base for V and 1 base for J; bases not matched to a gene: 7. The CDR3 totals 16 residues. CDR3 sequence (DNA): TGCAGCGTTGAAGCCCTTCCGGGACAGGGCACAGATACGCAGTATTTT. It translates to CSVEALPGQGTDTQYF.